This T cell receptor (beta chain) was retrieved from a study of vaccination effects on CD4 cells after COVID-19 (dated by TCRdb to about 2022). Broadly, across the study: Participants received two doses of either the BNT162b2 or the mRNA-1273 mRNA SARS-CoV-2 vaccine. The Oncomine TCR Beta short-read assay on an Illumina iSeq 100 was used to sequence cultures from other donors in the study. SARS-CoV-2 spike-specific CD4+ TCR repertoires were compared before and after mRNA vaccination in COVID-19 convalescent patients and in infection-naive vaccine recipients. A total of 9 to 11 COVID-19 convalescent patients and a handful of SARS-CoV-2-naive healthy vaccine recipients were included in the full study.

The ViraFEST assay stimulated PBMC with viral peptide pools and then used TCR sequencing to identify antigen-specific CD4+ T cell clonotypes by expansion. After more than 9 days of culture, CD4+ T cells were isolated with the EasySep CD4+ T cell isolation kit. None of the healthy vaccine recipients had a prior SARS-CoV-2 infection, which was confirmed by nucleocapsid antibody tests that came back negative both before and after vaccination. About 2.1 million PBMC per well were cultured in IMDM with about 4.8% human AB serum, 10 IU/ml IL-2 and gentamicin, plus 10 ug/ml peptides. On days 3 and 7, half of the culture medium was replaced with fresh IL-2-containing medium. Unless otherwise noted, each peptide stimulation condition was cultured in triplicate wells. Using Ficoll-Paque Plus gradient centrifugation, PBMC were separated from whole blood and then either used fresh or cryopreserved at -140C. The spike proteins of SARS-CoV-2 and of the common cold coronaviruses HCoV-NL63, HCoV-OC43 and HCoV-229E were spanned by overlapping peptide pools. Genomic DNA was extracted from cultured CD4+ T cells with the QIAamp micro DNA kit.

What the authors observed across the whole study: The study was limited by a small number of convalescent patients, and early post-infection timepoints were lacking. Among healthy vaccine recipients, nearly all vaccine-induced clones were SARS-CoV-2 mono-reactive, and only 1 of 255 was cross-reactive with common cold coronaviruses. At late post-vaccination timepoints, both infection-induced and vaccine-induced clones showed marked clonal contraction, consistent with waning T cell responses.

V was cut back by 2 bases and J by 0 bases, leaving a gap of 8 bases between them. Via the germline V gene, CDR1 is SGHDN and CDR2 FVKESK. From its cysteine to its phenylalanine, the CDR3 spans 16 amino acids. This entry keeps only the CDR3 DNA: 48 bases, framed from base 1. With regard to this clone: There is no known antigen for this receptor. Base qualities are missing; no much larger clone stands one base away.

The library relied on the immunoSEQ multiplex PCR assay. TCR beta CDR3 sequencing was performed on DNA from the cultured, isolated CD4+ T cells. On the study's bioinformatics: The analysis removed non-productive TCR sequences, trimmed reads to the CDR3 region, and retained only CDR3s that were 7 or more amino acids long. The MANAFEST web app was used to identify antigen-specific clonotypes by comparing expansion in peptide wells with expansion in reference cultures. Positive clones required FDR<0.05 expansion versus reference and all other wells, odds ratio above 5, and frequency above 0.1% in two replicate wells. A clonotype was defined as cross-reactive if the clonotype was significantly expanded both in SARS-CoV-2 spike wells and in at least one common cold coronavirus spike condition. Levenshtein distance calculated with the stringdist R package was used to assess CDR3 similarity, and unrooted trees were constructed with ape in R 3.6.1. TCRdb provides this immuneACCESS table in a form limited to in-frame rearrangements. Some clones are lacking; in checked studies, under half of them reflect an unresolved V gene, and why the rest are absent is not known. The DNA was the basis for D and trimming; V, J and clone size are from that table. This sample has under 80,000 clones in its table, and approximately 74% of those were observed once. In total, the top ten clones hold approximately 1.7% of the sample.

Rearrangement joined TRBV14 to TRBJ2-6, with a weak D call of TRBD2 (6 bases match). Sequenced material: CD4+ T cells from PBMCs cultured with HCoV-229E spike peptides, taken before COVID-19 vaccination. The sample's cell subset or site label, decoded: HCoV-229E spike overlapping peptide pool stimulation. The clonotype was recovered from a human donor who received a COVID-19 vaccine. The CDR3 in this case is CASSQQTSSGANVLTF. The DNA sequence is TGTGCCAGCAGCCAACAGACTAGCTCTGGGGCCAACGTCCTGACTTTC. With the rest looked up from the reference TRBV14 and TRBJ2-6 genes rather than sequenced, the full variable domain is EAGVTQFPSHSVIEKGQTVTLRCDPISGHDNLYWYRRVMGKEIKFLLHFVKESKQDESGMPNNRFLAERTGGTYSTLKVQPAELEDSGVYFCASSQQTSSGANVLTFGAGSRLTVL.